These 12 T cell receptor beta chains share one sample of origin, sequenced in a study of cytomegalovirus exposure and HLA in healthy donors. The assay was immunoSEQ multiplex PCR, and TCRdb's table has in-frame clones only and misses some. The data show approximately 62,000 clones, around 92% seen once. Sequenced: PBMCs. The receptors originated from a woman younger than 35 in good health and CMV-seronegative.

This rearrangement joins TRBV6-6 to TRBJ2-7; a possible D gene is TRBD2 (5 bases). The CDR3 has 16 amino acids. Trimming removed 0 bases from V and 4 bases from J, with 16 bases in between. Germline V CDR1 and CDR2: MNHNY, SVGAGI (reference sequence). This chain's CDR3 is CASSYSGQLVGYEQYF. Here the CDR3 DNA reads TGTGCCAGCAGTTACTCCGGTCAACTAGTGGGGTACGAGCAGTACTTC.

The chain employs TRBV7-9 and TRBJ1-2; the D is unclear. CDR3 size: 13 residues. Deletions cut 2 bases from V and 2 bases from J, with 6 bases between. Germline values: CDR1 SEHNR, CDR2 FQNEAQ (reference sequence). This chain's CDR3 is CASSLSRNYGYTF. CDR3 bases: TGTGCCAGCAGCTTATCGAGAAACTATGGCTACACCTTC.

The rearrangement links TRBV6-5 to TRBJ1-2, with 9 bases aligning to TRBD1. V was pared by 0 bases and J by 5 bases, with 7 bases of the junction left unmatched. The germline V gene has CDR1 MNHEY and CDR2 SVGAGI. This CDR3 has 16 amino acids. The CDR3 loop is CASSYSPGQGYYGYTF. CDR3 DNA sequence: TGTGCCAGCAGTTACTCACCGGGACAGGGATATTATGGCTACACCTTC.

This clone was picked up one time. This chain joins TRBV19 and TRBJ2-3, with no clear D. V was clipped by 3 bases and J by 2 bases, with 15 bases between them. There are 16 residues in the CDR3. Germline V gene lookup returns CDR1 LNHDA and CDR2 SQIVND (reference sequence). CDR3 in DNA: TGTGCCAGTAGTATGGGCGCAGGTCTCCCCACAGATACGCAGTATTTT. This gives the protein CASSMGAGLPTDTQYF. Looking up the rest from reference TRBV19 and TRBJ2-3 gives the full variable domain: DGGITQSPKYLFRKEGQNVTLSCEQNLNHDAMYWYRQDPGQGLRLIYYSQIVNDFQKGDIAEGYSVSREKKESFPLTVTSAQKNPTAFYLCASSMGAGLPTDTQYFGPGTRLTVL.

The chain joins TRBV7-2 to TRBJ1-5; TRBD1 matches at 8 bases. The germline V gene has CDR1 SGHTA and CDR2 FQGNSA. Trimming removed 5 bases from V and 5 bases from J; junction bases left unmatched: 2. The CDR3 contains 13 residues. CDR3 DNA sequence: TGTGCCAGCAGCACAGGGGGGTATCAGCCCCAGCATTTT. Amino acid sequence: CASSTGGYQPQHF.

The chain recombines TRBV2 with TRBJ2-3; 10 bases map to TRBD1. The CDR3 loop spans 15 amino acids. Looked up from germline, CDR1 is SNHLY and CDR2 is FYNNEI. V lost 8 bases, J lost 2 bases, and 7 bases stayed unmatched. CDR3 protein: CASGEGQGVTDTQYF. CDR3 nucleotides: TGTGCCAGCGGGGAAGGACAGGGGGTCACAGATACGCAGTATTTT.

The rearrangement joins TRBV28 to TRBJ2-5; TRBD2 matches 9 bases. Germline loops: CDR1 MDHEN, CDR2 SYDVKM. The CDR3 has 13 amino acids. V lost 8 bases to trimming and J lost 7 bases; unmatched junction nucleotides: 8. In DNA, the CDR3 is TGTGCCAGCCGACTGACTAGCGGAGGGACCCAGTACTTC. Translating it yields CASRLTSGGTQYF.

This clone was detected only once. This chain links TRBV25-1 with TRBJ1-3; 7 nucleotides match TRBD1. This CDR3 is 14 amino acids long. Germline CDR1 MGHDK, CDR2 SYGVNS. J gave up 8 bases and V 5 bases, and 9 bases lay outside the gene matches. CDR3 bases: TGTGCCAGCAGTAGTACAGGGGATTGGGACACCATATATTTT. This codes for CASSSTGDWDTIYF.

V usage is TRBV18 and J usage is TRBJ2-1; 7 positions match TRBD1. CDR1 KGHSH and CDR2 LQKENI come from the germline V gene. The CDR3 extends over 14 amino acids. V shed 1 base, J shed 11 bases, and the junction held 8 bases outside the gene matches. In DNA form, the CDR3 reads TGTGCCAGCTCACCACTTGAGTCGGGACAGAAGCAGTTCTTC. Its protein product is CASSPLESGQKQFF.

The chain employs TRBV28 and TRBJ2-7, with 9 bases identical to TRBD2. With 7 bases clipped from V and 4 bases from J, the junction kept 14 bases outside the gene matches. From germline, CDR1 is MDHEN and CDR2 SYDVKM. This CDR3 has 16 amino acids. The CDR3 coding sequence is TGTGCCAGCACCAGTTTAGCGGGAGAATCGCTATACGAGCAGTACTTC. This translates into CASTSLAGESLYEQYF. The variable domain in full, completed from reference TRBV28 and TRBJ2-7, reads DVKVTQSSRYLVKRTGEKVFLECVQDMDHENMFWYRQDPGLGLRLIYFSYDVKMKEKGDIPEGYSVSREKKERFSLILESASTNQTSMYLCASTSLAGESLYEQYFGPGTRLTVT.

The CDR3 here is CASSQRGGTQYF. Written as DNA, the CDR3 is TGTGCCAGCAGCCAGAGGGGGGGTACGCAGTATTTT. The genes are TRBV7-9 and TRBJ2-3, with a weak D call TRBD2 (7 bases). CDR1 is SEHNR and CDR2 is FQNEAQ in the germline V gene (reference sequence). This CDR3 contains 12 residues. The V end lost 5 bases, the J end lost 8 bases, and 11 bases lay between the germline ends.

This sequence joins TRBV29-1 and TRBJ1-2; possibly TRBD1 for D (5 bases). V was clipped by 1 base and J by 5 bases, with 11 bases between them. This CDR3 contains 13 residues. Germline CDR1 reads SQVTM; CDR2 reads ANQGSEA. The DNA for the CDR3 is TGCAGCGTTGAAGCGGATCGGGGGTATGGCTACACCTTC. The encoded protein is CSVEADRGYGYTF. Drawing the rest from reference TRBV29-1 and TRBJ1-2, the complete variable domain is SAVISQKPSRDICQRGTSLTIQCQVDSQVTMMFWYRQQPGQSLTLIATANQGSEATYESGFVIDKFPISRPNLTFSTLTVSNMSPEDSSIYLCSVEADRGYGYTFGSGTRLTVV.